The subject of this entry is one T cell receptor (beta chain). TCRdb keeps only in-frame clones here, not all; method: immunoSEQ multiplex PCR. The sample has hundreds of thousands of clones, about 90% seen once. Trimming took 3 bases from V and 0 from J, leaving 12 bases between them. The CDR3 sequence is 15 residues long. Germline V gives CDR1 SGHVS, CDR2 FQNEAQ. This sample is part of a study of shared T cell receptors in the human thymus. These data are also associated with another study on human thymus T cells. That investigation notes: It was from resections taken during corrective heart surgery that the thymus tissue came.

Sequencing was carried out using thymocytes. J is TRBJ2-7 and V is TRBV7-8; a possible D gene is TRBD1 (5 bases). The receptor comes from a boy under two years old with a congenital heart defect. CDR3 protein: CASSFARQFSYEQYF. In DNA form, the CDR3 reads TGTGCCAGCAGCTTCGCACGACAGTTCTCCTACGAGCAGTACTTC. The variable domain in full, with the rest retrieved from reference TRBV7-8 and TRBJ2-7, is GAGVSQSPRYKVAKRGQDVALRCDPISGHVSLFWYQQALGQGPEFLTYFQNEAQLDKSGLPSDRFFAERPEGSVSTLKIQRTQQEDSAVYLCASSFARQFSYEQYFGPGTRLTVT.